The 14 T cell receptor beta chains below were found in one sample sequenced in a study of blood T cell repertoires in COVID-19. Only in-frame clones appear in the TCRdb table, and some are missing; sequencing was by immunoSEQ multiplex PCR. Here the sample spans some 97,000 clones, just over 90% being singletons. Sequenced sample: peripheral blood. The receptors originated from a man in his fifties or sixties with acute or convalescent COVID-19.

This clone was recorded a few times. Other nucleotide sequences from this sample produce the same CDR3. The V call is TRBV9, the J call TRBJ1-3; D gene uncertain. V lost 4 bases and J lost 1, with 9 bases in between. Germline CDR1 is SGDLS and CDR2 is YYNGEE. CDR3 length: 14 amino acids. CDR3 sequence reads: CASSRPGSGNTIYF. For the CDR3, the DNA is TGTGCCAGCAGCCGCCCCGGGTCTGGAAACACCATATATTTT.

The chain joins TRBV6-2 or TRBV6-3 to TRBJ2-1; 12 positions match TRBD2. The J segment lost 5 bases and the V segment lost 0 bases, leaving 5 bases of the junction unmatched. Germline-derived CDR1 and CDR2 are MNHEY and SVGEGT. This CDR3 has 17 amino acids. The DNA for the CDR3 is TGTGCCAGCAGTTACTCTTTTCTAGCGGGAGGGAACAATGAGCAGTTCTTC. Translation: CASSYSFLAGGNNEQFF.

This chain joins TRBV5-1 and TRBJ1-1; 7 bases align to TRBD1. Germline CDR1 SGHRS, CDR2 YFSETQ. The CDR3 contains 16 residues. Unmatched junction bases numbered 9, after V lost 4 bases and J lost 0 bases. The CDR3 sequence: CASSRMGQNLNTEAFF. The DNA of the CDR3 is TGCGCCAGCAGCCGAATGGGACAGAACCTGAACACTGAAGCTTTCTTT.

The rearrangement uses TRBV24-1 and TRBJ2-3; 7 bases are shared with TRBD1. The CDR3 consists of 14 residues. Trimming cost V 3 bases and J 4 bases; bases outside gene matches: 3. Germline CDR1 and CDR2: KGHDR and SFDVKD. The CDR3 nucleotides are TGTGCCACCAGTGATCATAGGGGGCCAGATACGCAGTATTTT. It specifies CATSDHRGPDTQYF.

The gene calls are TRBV10-3 and TRBJ2-1; TRBD2 agrees at 12 bases. The CDR3 spans 16 residues. The V and J ends lost 4 bases and 2 bases, in that order; junction bases with no gene match: 3. Germline V gene sequence: CDR1 ENHRY, CDR2 SYGVKD. The CDR3 here is CAISGGLAGPYNEQFF. The CDR3 region has the DNA TGTGCCATCAGTGGGGGACTAGCGGGCCCCTACAATGAGCAGTTCTTC.

V is TRBV5-4 and J is TRBJ2-7, with 15 bases fitting TRBD2. J was trimmed by 6 bases and V by 2 bases; bases with no gene match: 3. Germline V gene data show CDR1 as SGHNT and CDR2 as YYREEE (reference sequence). CDR3 size: 15 residues. The CDR3 coding sequence is TGTGCCAGCAGCTTACCGGGACTAGCGGGAGGCGAGCAGTACTTC. Protein product: CASSLPGLAGGEQYF.

This clone was detected only once. This chain joins TRBV6-5 and TRBJ1-1, with D possibly being TRBD1 (5 bases). V lost 5 bases to trimming and J lost 6 bases, with 19 bases between them. Germline assignment: CDR1 MNHEY and CDR2 SVGAGI. CDR3 length equals 15 residues. The CDR3 loop is CASSHPPGRDSEAFF. The CDR3, as DNA: TGTGCCAGCAGTCACCCCCCGGGACGGGACTCTGAAGCTTTCTTT.

The rearrangement uses TRBV5-1 and TRBJ1-4; D unclear. This CDR3 has 15 residues. The V gene lost 5 bases and the J gene lost 3 bases, with 14 bases spanning the gap. CDR1 and CDR2 from the germline V gene are SGHRS and YFSETQ. The CDR3 DNA follows: TGCGCCAGCAGACGACCCGACGGGTCTAATGAAAAACTGTTTTTT. Translating gives CASRRPDGSNEKLFF. Full variable domain (missing parts from reference TRBV5-1 and TRBJ1-4): KAGVTQTPRYLIKTRGQQVTLSCSPISGHRSVSWYQQTPGQGLQFLFEYFSETQRNKGNFPGRFSGRQFSNSRSEMNVSTLELGDSALYLCASRRPDGSNEKLFFGSGTQLSVL.

This clone was detected only once. V and J are TRBV30 and TRBJ2-1; TRBD2 matches at 9 bases. Unmatched junction bases numbered 6, after V lost 7 bases and J lost 2 bases. In germline, CDR1 is GTSNPN, CDR2 SVGIG (reference sequence). The CDR3 is 14 residues long. Written as DNA, the CDR3 is TGTGCCTTAGCGGGAGTCCCAACCTACAATGAGCAGTTCTTC. Its protein product is CALAGVPTYNEQFF.

This chain links TRBV12-3 or TRBV12-4 with TRBJ2-7; a possible D gene is TRBD2 (6 bases). The CDR3 contains 12 residues. V lost 4 bases, J lost 10 bases, and 14 bases lay in between. The CDR3 DNA is TGTGCCAGCAGTTCAGGCGGCGGGGCACAGTACTTC. This codes for CASSSGGGAQYF.

This chain joins TRBV10-3 and TRBJ2-1; tentative D call: TRBD1 (6 bases). There are 14 residues in the CDR3. CDR1 ENHRY and CDR2 SYGVKD come from the germline V gene. Trimming took off 6 bases at V and 3 bases at J, with 12 bases between the two ends. CDR3 in amino acids: CAIRAGQIYNEQFF. The CDR3, as DNA: TGTGCCATCAGGGCCGGACAGATCTACAATGAGCAGTTCTTC.

V is TRBV28 and J is TRBJ1-5, with 7 bases identical to TRBD1. Losses at the gene ends were 8 bases for V and 1 base for J; bases not matched to a gene: 8. Germline V gene lookup returns CDR1 MDHEN and CDR2 SYDVKM. The CDR3 is 15 residues long. CDR3 in DNA: TGTGCCAGCTGGAACAGGGGAAAAAGCAATCAGCCCCAGCATTTT. It specifies CASWNRGKSNQPQHF.

CDR3 coding DNA: TGTGCCAGCTCACCGACTAGCGGGAACAATGAGCAGTTCTTC. Translating gives CASSPTSGNNEQFF. The rearrangement links TRBV18 to TRBJ2-1; 11 nucleotides line up with TRBD2. Trimming at V came to 3 bases and at J to 5 bases, leaving 0 bases not matched to a gene. This CDR3 is built from 14 residues. Germline CDR1 reads KGHSH; CDR2 reads LQKENI.

The CDR3 DNA reads as TGTGCCAGTAGTACCCACAGGGTTGGACGTGGCCATCAGCAGTACTTC. This sequence encodes CASSTHRVGRGHQQYF. The chain combines TRBV19 with TRBJ2-7; possibly TRBD1 for D (6 bases). The germline V and J ends were trimmed by 4 bases and 8 bases, with 24 bases remaining between them. Germline V gene data show CDR1 as LNHDA and CDR2 as SQIVND (reference sequence). This CDR3 has 16 residues. Complete variable domain (other parts from reference TRBV19 and TRBJ2-7): DGGITQSPKYLFRKEGQNVTLSCEQNLNHDAMYWYRQDPGQGLRLIYYSQIVNDFQKGDIAEGYSVSREKKESFPLTVTSAQKNPTAFYLCASSTHRVGRGHQQYFGPGTRLTVT.